This TCR beta chain was identified during a study of blood T cell repertoires in COVID-19. Study at large: The United States, Italy and Spain were the sources of the acute and convalescent COVID-19 samples. PBMCs, B-cell-depleted T cells, or T cells were the source of the cDNA or gDNA that made up the material.

CDR3 length equals 14 residues. CDR1 is GTSNPN, CDR2 SVGIG, per germline (reference sequence). The V gene end was trimmed by 2 bases and the J gene end by 9 bases; junction bases not matched to a gene: 6. Authors' analysis steps: Nucleated cell counts were estimated from reference gene primer amplification. Method: immunoSEQ multiplex PCR; TCRdb's copy keeps in-frame clones and lacks some. V and J calls and clone size are those listed in that table; D and trimming were worked out from the DNA. The sample has around 110,000 clones; about nine tenths are singletons. The chain has TRBV30 and TRBJ1-6, with TRBD1 identical over 8 bases. The sequenced sample was peripheral blood. The source of this sequence is a human donor with active COVID-19. The donor label of this sample is uncertain. CDR3 region: CAWSIDRGASPLHF. CDR3 in DNA: TGTGCCTGGAGTATTGACAGGGGTGCTTCACCCCTCCACTTT.